What follows describes a single T cell receptor beta chain. What it recognizes is unknown. The sample is drawn from a study of chemoradiotherapy in HPV16-positive cancers. At the level of the study: Candidate HPV-specific T-cell clones and common TCR motifs came from functional assays in a couple of HPV16-positive patients.

Method: immunoSEQ multiplex PCR; TCRdb's copy keeps in-frame clones and lacks some. The sample carries 25,000 to 35,000 clones, about 90% recorded once. Trimming cost V 0 bases and J 4 bases; bases outside gene matches: 2. Per germline, CDR1 LNHDA and CDR2 SQIVND (reference sequence). The CDR3 sequence is 15 residues long. Study-wide points: Functional assays defining HPV-specific T cells used only a couple of HPV16-positive patients. During treatment, candidate HPV-specific clones and E7-related motifs expanded in tumor.

This sequence was found in a human donor with HPV-associated anogenital cancer. This chain joins TRBV19 and TRBJ1-2, with 10 bases aligning to TRBD1. The source was blood, collected from a patient who underwent chemoradiotherapy. The CDR3 sequence: CASSIDWDRGYGYTF. For the CDR3, the DNA is TGTGCCAGTAGTATAGACTGGGACAGGGGCTATGGCTACACCTTC.